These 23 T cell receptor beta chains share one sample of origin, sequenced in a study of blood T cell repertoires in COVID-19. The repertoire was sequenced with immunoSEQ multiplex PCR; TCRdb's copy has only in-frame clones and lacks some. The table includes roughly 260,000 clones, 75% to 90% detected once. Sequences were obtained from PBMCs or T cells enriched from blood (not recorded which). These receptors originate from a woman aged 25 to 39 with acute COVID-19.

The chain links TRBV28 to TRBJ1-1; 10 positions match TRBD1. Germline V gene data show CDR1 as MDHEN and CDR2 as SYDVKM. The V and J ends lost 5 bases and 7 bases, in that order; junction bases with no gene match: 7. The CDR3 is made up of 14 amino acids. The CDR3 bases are TGTGCCAGCAGTCTTGGACAGGGGGGTTTTGAAGCTTTCTTT. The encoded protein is CASSLGQGGFEAFF.

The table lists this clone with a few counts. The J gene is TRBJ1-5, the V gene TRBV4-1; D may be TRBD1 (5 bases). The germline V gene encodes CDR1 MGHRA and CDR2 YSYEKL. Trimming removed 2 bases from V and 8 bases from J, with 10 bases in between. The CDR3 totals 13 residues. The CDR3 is CASSQRETEPQHF. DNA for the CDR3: TGCGCCAGCAGCCAAAGAGAGACAGAGCCCCAGCATTTT.

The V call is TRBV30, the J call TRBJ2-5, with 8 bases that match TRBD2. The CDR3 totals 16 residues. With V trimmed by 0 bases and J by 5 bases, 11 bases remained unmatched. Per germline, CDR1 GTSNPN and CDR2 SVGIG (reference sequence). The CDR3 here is CAWSVWVRGARETQYF. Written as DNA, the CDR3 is TGTGCCTGGAGTGTTTGGGTGCGGGGGGCGAGGGAGACCCAGTACTTC. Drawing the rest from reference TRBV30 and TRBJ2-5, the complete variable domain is SQTIHQWPATLVQPVGSPLSLECTVEGTSNPNLYWYRQAAGRGLQLLFYSVGIGQISSEVPQNLSASRPQDRQFILSSKKLLLSDSGFYLCAWSVWVRGARETQYFGPGTRLLVL.

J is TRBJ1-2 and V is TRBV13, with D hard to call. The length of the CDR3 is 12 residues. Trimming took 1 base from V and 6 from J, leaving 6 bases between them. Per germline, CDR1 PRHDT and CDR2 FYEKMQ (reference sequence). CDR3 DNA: TGTGCCAGCAGCTTAGTGGGCGATGGCTACACCTTC. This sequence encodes CASSLVGDGYTF.

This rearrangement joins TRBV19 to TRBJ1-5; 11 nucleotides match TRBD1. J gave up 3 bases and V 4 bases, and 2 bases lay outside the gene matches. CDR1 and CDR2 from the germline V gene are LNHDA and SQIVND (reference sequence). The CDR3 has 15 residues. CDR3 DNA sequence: TGTGCCAGTAGTAGGACAGGGGGCCTCAATCAGCCCCAGCATTTT. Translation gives CASSRTGGLNQPQHF.

CDR3 coding DNA: TGTGCCAGCAGCTTGGTTAGGGGGCTGAGTTCACCCCTCCACTTT. Translated: CASSLVRGLSSPLHF. The chain uses TRBV5-6 and TRBJ1-6, with 7 positions matching TRBD1. Germline V CDR1 and CDR2: SGHDT, YYEEEE. This CDR3 has 15 amino acids. V gave up 0 bases and J gave up 9 bases; unmatched junction bases: 6.

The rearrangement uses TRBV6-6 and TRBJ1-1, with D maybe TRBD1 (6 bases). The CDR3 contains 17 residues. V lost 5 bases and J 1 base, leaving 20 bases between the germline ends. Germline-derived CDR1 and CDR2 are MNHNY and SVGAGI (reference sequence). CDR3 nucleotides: TGTGCCAGCAGTCACCCTACAGGGCCCAAACGGAACACTGAAGCTTTCTTT. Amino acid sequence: CASSHPTGPKRNTEAFF.

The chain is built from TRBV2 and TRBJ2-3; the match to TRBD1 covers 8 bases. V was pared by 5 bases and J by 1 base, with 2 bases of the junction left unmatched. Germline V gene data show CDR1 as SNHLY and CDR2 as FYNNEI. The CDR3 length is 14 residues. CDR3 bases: TGTGCCAGCAGTATGGGACAGGGCACAGATACGCAGTATTTT. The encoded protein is CASSMGQGTDTQYF.

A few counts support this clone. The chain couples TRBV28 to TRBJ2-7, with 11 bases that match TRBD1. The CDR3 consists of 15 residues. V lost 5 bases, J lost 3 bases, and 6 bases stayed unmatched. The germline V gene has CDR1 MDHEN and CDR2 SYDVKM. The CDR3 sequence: CASSTGDRGFYEQYF. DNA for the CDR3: TGTGCCAGCAGTACCGGGGACAGGGGGTTCTACGAGCAGTACTTC.

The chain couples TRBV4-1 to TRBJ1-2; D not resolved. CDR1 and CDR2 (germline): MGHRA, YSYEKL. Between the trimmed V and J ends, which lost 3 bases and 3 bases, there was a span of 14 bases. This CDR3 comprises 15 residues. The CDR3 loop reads CASSQVNNRYYGYTF. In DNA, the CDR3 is TGCGCCAGCAGCCAGGTAAACAACCGCTACTATGGCTACACCTTC.

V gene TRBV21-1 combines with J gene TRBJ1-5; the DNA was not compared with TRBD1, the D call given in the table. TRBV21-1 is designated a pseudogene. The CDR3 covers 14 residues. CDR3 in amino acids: CASILQVSNQPQHF. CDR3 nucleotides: TGTGCCAGCATCTTACAGGTGAGCAATCAGCCCCAGCATTTT.

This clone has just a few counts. In nucleotides, the CDR3 is TGTGCCAGCAGCTTAGTTACAGTCATGAACACTGAAGCTTTCTTT. Translation gives CASSLVTVMNTEAFF. The chain recombines TRBV7-2 with TRBJ1-1; D not certain. CDR3 length: 15 residues. Trimming shortened V by 1 base and J by 0 bases, and 9 bases separated the two germline ends. Looked up from germline, CDR1 is SGHTA and CDR2 is FQGNSA.

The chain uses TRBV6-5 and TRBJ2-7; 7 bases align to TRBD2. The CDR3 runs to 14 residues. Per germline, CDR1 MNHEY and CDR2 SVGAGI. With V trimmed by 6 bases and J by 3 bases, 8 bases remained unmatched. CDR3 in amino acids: CASSRGRISYEQYF. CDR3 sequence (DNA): TGTGCCAGCAGCCGCGGGAGAATTAGCTACGAGCAGTACTTC.

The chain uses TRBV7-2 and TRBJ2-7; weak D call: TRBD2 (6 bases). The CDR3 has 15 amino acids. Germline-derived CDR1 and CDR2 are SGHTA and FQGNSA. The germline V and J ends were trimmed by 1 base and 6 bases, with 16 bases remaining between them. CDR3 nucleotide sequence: TGTGCCAGCAGCTTAGTCGGTAGCGGACCTTCCGAGCAGTACTTC. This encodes CASSLVGSGPSEQYF.

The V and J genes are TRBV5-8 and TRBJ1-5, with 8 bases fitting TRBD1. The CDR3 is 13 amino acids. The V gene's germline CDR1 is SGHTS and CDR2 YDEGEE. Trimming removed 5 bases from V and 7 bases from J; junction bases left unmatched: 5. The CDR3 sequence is CASRMDRVQPQHF. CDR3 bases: TGTGCCAGCAGAATGGACAGGGTCCAGCCCCAGCATTTT.

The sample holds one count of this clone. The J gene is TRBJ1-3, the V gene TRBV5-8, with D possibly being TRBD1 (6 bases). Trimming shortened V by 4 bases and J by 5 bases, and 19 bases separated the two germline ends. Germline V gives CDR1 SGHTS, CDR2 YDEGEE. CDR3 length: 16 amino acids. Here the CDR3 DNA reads TGTGCCAGCAGCCTAAAAGAAAAGGGACATCGAAACACCATATATTTT. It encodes CASSLKEKGHRNTIYF.

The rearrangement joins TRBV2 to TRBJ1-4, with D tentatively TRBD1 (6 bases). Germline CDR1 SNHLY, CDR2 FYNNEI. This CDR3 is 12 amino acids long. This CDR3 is CALRVGGEKLFF. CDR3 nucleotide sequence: TGTGCGCTCAGGGTAGGGGGTGAAAAACTGTTTTTT. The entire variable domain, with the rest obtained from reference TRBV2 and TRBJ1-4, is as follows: EPEVTQTPSHQVTQMGQEVILRCVPISNHLYFYWYRQILGQKVEFLVSFYNNEISEKSEIFDDQFSVERPDGSNFTLKIRSTKLEDSAMYFCALRVGGEKLFFGSGTQLSVL.

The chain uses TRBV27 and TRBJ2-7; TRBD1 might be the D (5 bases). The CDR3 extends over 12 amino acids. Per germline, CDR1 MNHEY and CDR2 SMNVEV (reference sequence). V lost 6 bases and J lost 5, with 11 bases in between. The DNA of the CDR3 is TGTGCCAGCAGCGGCAGGGTCCACGAGCAGTACTTC. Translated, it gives CASSGRVHEQYF.

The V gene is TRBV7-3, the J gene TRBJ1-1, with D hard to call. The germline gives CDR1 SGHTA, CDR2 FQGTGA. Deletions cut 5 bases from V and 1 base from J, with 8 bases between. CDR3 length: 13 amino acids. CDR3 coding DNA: TGTGCCAGCAGCCAACAAAGGAACACTGAAGCTTTCTTT. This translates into CASSQQRNTEAFF.

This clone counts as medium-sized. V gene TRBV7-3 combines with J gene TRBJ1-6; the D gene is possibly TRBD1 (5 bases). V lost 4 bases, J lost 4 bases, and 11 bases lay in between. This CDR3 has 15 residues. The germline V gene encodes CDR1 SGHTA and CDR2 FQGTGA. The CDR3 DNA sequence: TGTGCCAGCAGCTCCGATGGGGGGTATAATTCACCCCTCCACTTT. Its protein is CASSSDGGYNSPLHF. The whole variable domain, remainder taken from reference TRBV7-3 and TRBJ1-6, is GAGVSQTPSNKVTEKGKYVELRCDPISGHTALYWYRQSLGQGPEFLIYFQGTGAADDSGLPNDRFFAVRPEGSVSTLKIQRTERGDSAVYLCASSSDGGYNSPLHFGNGTRLTVT.

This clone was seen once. In DNA form, the CDR3 reads TGTGCCAGCAGCGTAGACCCGGCGGCGAACACTGAAGCTTTCTTT. Encoded protein: CASSVDPAANTEAFF. The chain has TRBV9 and TRBJ1-1, with D uncertain. Trimming removed 0 bases at V and 1 base at J, with 10 bases between. The length of the CDR3 is 15 residues. CDR1 and CDR2 from the germline V gene are SGDLS and YYNGEE.

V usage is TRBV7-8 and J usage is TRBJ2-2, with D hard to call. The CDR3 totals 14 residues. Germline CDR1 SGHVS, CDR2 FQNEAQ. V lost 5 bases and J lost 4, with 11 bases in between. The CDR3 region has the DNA TGTGCCAGCAGCATGACTCGCCCCACCGGGGAGCTGTTTTTT. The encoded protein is CASSMTRPTGELFF.

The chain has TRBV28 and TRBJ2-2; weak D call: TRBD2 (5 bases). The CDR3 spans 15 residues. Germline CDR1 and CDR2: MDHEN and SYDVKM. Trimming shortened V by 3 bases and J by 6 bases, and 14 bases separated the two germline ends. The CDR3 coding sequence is TGTGCCAGCAGTTTCGATCCGGGGTTTCCCGGGGAGCTGTTTTTT. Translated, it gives CASSFDPGFPGELFF.